The 6 T cell receptor beta chains in this list originate from one sample, sequenced in a study of T cells in Graves' hyperthyroidism and ophthalmopathy. Amplification yielded TCR beta CDR3 regions, with RNA transcripts as the source. HTBI primers drove first-round RT-PCR of the TCR CDR3. In TCRdb, the multiplex PCR reads were re-called with MiXCR into one record per CDR3 protein. Of approximately 490,000 distinct CDR3 sequences in the sample, under 25% were seen once. The sample taken for sequencing was blood. All receptors derive from a woman in her 70s with Graves' ophthalmopathy.

This clonotype was counted between two and nine times. This chain joins TRBV6-1 and TRBJ2-1, with TRBD1 identical over 8 bases. The V gene's germline CDR1 is MNHNS and CDR2 SASEGT. V was pared by 4 bases and J by 1 base, with 6 bases of the junction left unmatched. CDR3 length equals 16 residues. In DNA form, the CDR3 reads TGTGCCAGCAGTGTCAGACAGGGGATATCCTACAATGAGCAGTTCTTC. This gives the protein CASSVRQGISYNEQFF.

This clonotype showed up just a few times. This chain's CDR3 is CASSPGLAGYTDTQYF. Written as DNA, the CDR3 is TGTGCCAGCAGCCCCGGACTAGCGGGGTACACAGATACGCAGTATTTT. The J gene is TRBJ2-3, the V gene TRBV7-9, with TRBD2 matching 12 bases. Losses at the gene ends were 5 bases for V and 2 bases for J; bases not matched to a gene: 5. This CDR3 is 16 amino acids long. Germline values: CDR1 SEHNR, CDR2 FQNEAQ (reference sequence).

This clonotype was counted many times. The rearrangement links TRBV11-2 to TRBJ2-7; the match to TRBD1 covers 7 bases. The CDR3 length is 16 residues. V lost 1 base, J lost 0 bases, and 6 bases stayed unmatched. Looked up from germline, CDR1 is SGHAT and CDR2 is FQNNGV. This CDR3 reads CASSLARTGDSYEQYF. CDR3 bases: TGTGCCAGCAGCTTAGCCCGGACAGGAGACTCCTACGAGCAGTACTTC.

This clonotype has ten or more counts. The chain recombines TRBV2 with TRBJ2-5; D may be TRBD1 (6 bases). The CDR3 extends over 16 amino acids. Trimming removed 0 bases at V and 4 bases at J, with 15 bases between. Germline CDR1 and CDR2: SNHLY and FYNNEI. CDR3 sequence: CASSEAHRVGSETQYF. The CDR3 nucleotides read TGTGCCAGCAGTGAAGCCCACAGGGTGGGCTCAGAGACCCAGTACTTC.

As for this clonotype: Germline and junction disagree at one end, which may indicate a read error. V is TRBV7-3 and J is TRBJ1-2; TRBD1 is a possible D gene (5 bases). The CDR3 runs to 14 residues. CDR1 and CDR2 (germline): SGHTA, FQGTGA. The CDR3 loop reads CASSLTREGDGYAF. CDR3 bases: TGTGCCAGCAGCTTAACGCGGGAAGGGGATGGCTACGCCTTC.

This clonotype has only a few counts. This chain links TRBV14 with TRBJ1-2; 8 bases line up with TRBD1. The CDR3 spans 15 residues. Germline trimming cut 5 bases from V and 8 bases from J; bases unmatched to any gene: 13. Germline V gene sequence: CDR1 SGHDN, CDR2 FVKESK. In DNA, the CDR3 is TGTGCCAGCAGCGCACCCAGGGACAGGCCTCGGGGCTACACCTTC. Protein: CASSAPRDRPRGYTF.